The clone carrying this T cell receptor beta chain has only a few counts. Antigen specificity is unknown. This entry is derived from a study of T cells in Graves' hyperthyroidism and ophthalmopathy. Findings of the study overall: It was a median around seven months before onset that the model predicted ophthalmopathy.

Amplified TCR beta CDR3 regions came from RNA transcripts. A set of HTBI primers served as the primers for a first-round RT-PCR of the TCR CDR3. TCRdb recomputed calls from the multiplex PCR reads with MiXCR, one row per CDR3 protein. The table records a few hundred thousand distinct CDR3 sequences, 14% to 15% of them present only once. This CDR3 contains 13 residues. Germline V gene data show CDR1 as MNHEY and CDR2 as SVGEGT. V lost 7 bases and J lost 9; bases outside the gene matches: 9. An absence of ophthalmopathy progression within 18 months meant stable Graves' hyperthyroidism. The sample taken for sequencing was blood. The receptor's source is a young woman with Graves' hyperthyroidism. The rearrangement uses TRBV6-2 or TRBV6-3 and TRBJ2-1; 7 nucleotides line up with TRBD1. The CDR3 protein is CASMRTGSGEQFF. The CDR3 DNA reads as TGTGCCAGCATGAGGACAGGTTCGGGTGAGCAGTTCTTC.